This TCR beta chain was retrieved from a study of T cell changes during pregnancy in multiple sclerosis. Assay: immunoSEQ multiplex PCR; the TCRdb copy retains only in-frame clones and omits some. The data show tens of thousands of clones, around 92% seen once. Trimming removed 0 bases from V and 4 bases from J, with 13 bases in between. CDR1 and CDR2 (germline): SGHVS, FQNEAQ. The CDR3 covers 15 residues. This chain uses TRBV7-8 with TRBJ2-7; possibly TRBD2 for D (7 bases). The source material was peripheral blood, sampled in the second trimester of pregnancy. The receptor's source is a female donor in good health, enrolled as a control in a pregnancy study. This chain's CDR3 is CASSLAGGTPYEQYF. CDR3 in DNA: TGTGCCAGCAGCTTAGCGGGAGGGACACCTTACGAGCAGTACTTC.